Each of the 9 T cell receptor beta chains below was sequenced from the same sample in a study of T-cell memory formation after mild COVID-19. TCRdb re-analysed the 5' RACE reads in MiXCR, keeping a single row per CDR3 protein. Here the sample spans 400,000 or so distinct CDR3 sequences, 20% to 25% being singletons. Sequencing was carried out using PBMCs or a T cell subset sorted from them (not recorded which). Source of these receptors: an adult woman who had mild COVID-19 (a few samples of this study predate the infection). Cell type and time point are not known.

The DNA of the CDR3 is TGCGCCAGCAGCCAAGATATGCGAGCGGGGGGGTACTACGAGCAGTACTTC. Its protein is CASSQDMRAGGYYEQYF. The chain employs TRBV4-1 and TRBJ2-7, with 10 bases aligning to TRBD2. The CDR3 consists of 17 residues. Losses at the gene ends were 0 bases for V and 3 bases for J; bases not matched to a gene: 8. Germline assignment: CDR1 MGHRA and CDR2 YSYEKL.

The V and J genes are TRBV2 and TRBJ1-1; tentative D call: TRBD1 (6 bases). The V and J ends lost 7 bases and 1 base respectively, with 13 bases between them. Germline CDR1 and CDR2: SNHLY and FYNNEI. The CDR3 is 14 residues long. The CDR3 here is CASTETGQNTEAFF. The CDR3 coding sequence is TGTGCCAGCACTGAGACGGGACAGAACACTGAAGCTTTCTTT.

This chain joins TRBV24-1 and TRBJ2-1; 10 bases are a match to TRBD1. The CDR3 loop spans 20 amino acids. The germline V gene encodes CDR1 KGHDR and CDR2 SFDVKD. Trimming removed 3 bases from V and 2 bases from J; junction bases left unmatched: 15. CDR3 residues: CATSDVSDRGQKITYNEQFF. For the CDR3, the DNA is TGTGCCACCAGTGATGTTAGTGACAGGGGGCAGAAGATCACCTACAATGAGCAGTTCTTC.

This chain links TRBV19 with TRBJ1-1; the match to TRBD1 covers 7 bases. Germline assignment: CDR1 LNHDA and CDR2 SQIVND (reference sequence). V was pared by 6 bases and J by 0 bases, with 4 bases of the junction left unmatched. The CDR3 is 14 amino acids. For the CDR3, the DNA is TGTGCCAGTAGGAAGGGACAGCTGAACACTGAAGCTTTCTTT. This encodes CASRKGQLNTEAFF.

This clonotype was detected only a few times. The chain carries TRBV10-2 and TRBJ2-5; weak D call: TRBD2 (5 bases). Per germline, CDR1 WSHSY and CDR2 SAAADI. The CDR3 extends over 16 amino acids. V was shortened by 8 bases and J by 4 bases, with 23 bases between the two germline ends. This chain's CDR3 is CASATAGEVGGETQYF. The CDR3 nucleotides read TGCGCCAGCGCCACCGCTGGAGAGGTCGGAGGAGAGACCCAGTACTTC.

This clonotype was seen only a few times. The chain combines TRBV12-1 with TRBJ2-7; the DNA was not used to check the table's D call, TRBD1. TRBV12-1 is labeled a pseudogene. The CDR3 extends over 17 amino acids. The CDR3 reads CASSHSGQGAPLYEQYF. In DNA, the CDR3 is TGTGCCAGCAGCCACTCAGGGCAGGGGGCCCCACTCTACGAGCAGTACTTC.

The chain links TRBV7-6 to TRBJ1-1; D possibly corresponds to TRBD1 (5 bases). Germline CDR1 is SGHVS and CDR2 is FNYEAQ. The CDR3 spans 17 residues. Trimming pared 10 bases from V and 3 bases from J, leaving 27 bases between. DNA of the CDR3: TGTGCCACCCAACCGGCGGGGGTTTTCGGGGATTACACTGAAGCTTTCTTT. Encoded protein: CATQPAGVFGDYTEAFF.

This clonotype was seen a few times. V gene TRBV3-1 combines with J gene TRBJ2-1; TRBD1 is a possible D gene (6 bases). The CDR3 totals 15 residues. V was clipped by 0 bases and J by 2 bases, with 8 bases between them. CDR1 and CDR2 from the germline V gene are LGHDT and YNNKEL (reference sequence). CDR3 coding DNA: TGTGCCAGCAGCCAAGAAGGGGGAGCCTACAATGAGCAGTTCTTC. The encoded protein is CASSQEGGAYNEQFF.

The chain is built from TRBV5-1 and TRBJ2-7; D possibly uses TRBD1 or TRBD2 (5 bases each). The germline gives CDR1 SGHRS, CDR2 YFSETQ. Trimming removed 9 bases at V and 4 bases at J, with 17 bases between. CDR3 length: 13 amino acids. CDR3 in amino acids: CATPGRWIYEQYF. The CDR3 DNA follows: TGCGCCACCCCGGGACGTTGGATTTACGAGCAGTACTTC.